What follows are 8 T cell receptor beta chains derived from one specimen sequenced in a study of response to subunit inactivated influenza vaccine. TCRdb analysed the RT-PCR reads with MiXCR anew, one entry per CDR3 protein. Of 500,000 or so distinct CDR3 sequences listed, about 15% are singletons. The material was CD4+ T cells sorted from PBMCs, obtained roughly 24 months after vaccination. Receptors were obtained from a man between 50 and 70 years old who received an inactivated influenza vaccine.

This clonotype was picked up many times. This chain joins TRBV9 and TRBJ2-7, with TRBD1 matching 9 bases. V lost 3 bases to trimming and J lost 6 bases; unmatched junction nucleotides: 10. Germline V gene lookup returns CDR1 SGDLS and CDR2 YYNGEE. The CDR3 sequence is 15 residues long. In nucleotides, the CDR3 is TGTGCCAGCAGCGGAACGGACAGGGGAGCAGTCGAGCAGTACTTC. This translates into CASSGTDRGAVEQYF.

This clonotype was seen more than once but under ten times. V gene TRBV5-1 combines with J gene TRBJ2-3; 7 bases map to TRBD2. Germline lookup yields CDR1 SGHRS and CDR2 YFSETQ. This CDR3 is 12 amino acids long. Germline trimming cut 6 bases from V and 2 bases from J; bases unmatched to any gene: 0. CDR3 sequence (DNA): TGCGCCAGCAAGCGGGACACAGATACGCAGTATTTT. This gives the protein CASKRDTDTQYF.

The rearrangement joins TRBV14 to TRBJ2-3; TRBD2 might be the D (6 bases). The V gene's germline CDR1 is SGHDN and CDR2 FVKESK. Trimming took 3 bases from V and 3 from J, leaving 10 bases between them. There are 14 residues in the CDR3. The CDR3 protein is CASSHRERTDTQYF. CDR3 nucleotide sequence: TGTGCCAGCAGCCACCGGGAGAGAACAGATACGCAGTATTTT.

Only a few counts were recorded for this clonotype. The chain joins TRBV7-2 to TRBJ2-3; 11 positions match TRBD2. J was trimmed by 2 bases and V by 3 bases; bases with no gene match: 1. Germline CDR1 reads SGHTA; CDR2 reads FQGNSA. The CDR3 is 15 amino acids. The CDR3 bases are TGTGCCAGCAGCTTTAGCGGGGGGGCCACAGATACGCAGTATTTT. This encodes CASSFSGGATDTQYF.

V gene TRBV6-1 combines with J gene TRBJ1-6, with TRBD1 matching 9 bases. J lost 6 bases, V lost 6 bases, and 6 bases had no gene match. Per the germline V gene, CDR1 is MNHNS and CDR2 is SASEGT. The CDR3 is 15 residues long. CDR3 coding DNA: TGTGCCAGCAGCTGGCTACAGGGGGCTAATTCACCCCTCCACTTT. It encodes CASSWLQGANSPLHF.

This clonotype has a single count. The rearrangement links TRBV6-6 to TRBJ1-1, with a possible D match to TRBD1 (6 bases). Trimming stripped 5 bases from V and 10 bases from J, with 17 bases between. Germline V gives CDR1 MNHNY, CDR2 SVGAGI (reference sequence). This CDR3 spans 13 amino acids. In DNA, the CDR3 is TGTGCCAGCAGTACCCGACAGGTCCATAGAGCTTTCTTT. As protein: CASSTRQVHRAFF.

The V call is TRBV20-1, the J call TRBJ2-7, with D unclear. Germline CDR1 reads DFQATT; CDR2 reads SNEGSKA (reference sequence). The V end lost 0 bases, the J end lost 0 bases, and 15 bases lay between the germline ends. The length of the CDR3 is 16 residues. The CDR3 spells CSARDWADTTSYEQYF. DNA of the CDR3: TGCAGTGCTAGAGATTGGGCAGACACCACCTCCTACGAGCAGTACTTC.

This clonotype has a handful of counts. The gene calls are TRBV9 and TRBJ2-1, with 8 bases fitting TRBD1. This CDR3 has 16 residues. Per germline, CDR1 SGDLS and CDR2 YYNGEE. Germline trimming cut 2 bases from V and 4 bases from J; bases unmatched to any gene: 8. CDR3 in DNA: TGTGCCAGCAGCGTTGGGACAGGAGGTTCTTACAATGAGCAGTTCTTC. Its translation: CASSVGTGGSYNEQFF.